Listed below are T cell receptor beta chains from one sample, sequenced in a study of CD8 T cells in Susac syndrome. TCRdb itself ran the immunoSEQ multiplex PCR reads through MiXCR, one entry per CDR3 protein. The sample records about 160,000 distinct CDR3 sequences, approximately 95% being singletons. The sample comprised CD4+ T cells from PBMCs. These TCRs come from a human donor with multiple sclerosis. Both conserved end residues are part of each CDR3. Each record gives: clone size, D gene, J gene, V gene, CDR3 DNA, CDR3 protein. The D gene is left open where the match is weak. The size field is filled for only some rows; it gives once, few, many or a size class.

>NA|NA|TRBJ2-2|TRBV24-1
TGTGCCACCAGTGATTCCCTAGCAGGAGGGCCTCGAGGGGAGCTGTTTTTT
CATSDSLAGGPRGELFF
>NA|NA|TRBJ1-1|TRBV29-1
TGCAGCGCCCCCGGGATAGACCTTTCCACTGAAGCTTTCTTT
CSAPGIDLSTEAFF
>NA|NA|TRBJ1-5|TRBV4-1
TGCGCCAGCAGCCCAGGGTTACTGGATCAGCCCCAGCATTTT
CASSPGLLDQPQHF
>NA|NA|TRBJ2-2|TRBV6-1
TGTGCCAGCAATAGACATCCGAACACCGGGGAGCTGTTTTTT
CASNRHPNTGELFF
>once|NA|TRBJ2-3|TRBV7-9
TGTGCCAGCAGCTTGACTAGACCTACAGATACGCAGTATTTT
CASSLTRPTDTQYF
>once|NA|TRBJ2-5|TRBV2
TGTGCCAGCAGTGACAATACCTTTCAAGAGACCCAGTACTTC
CASSDNTFQETQYF
>NA|NA|TRBJ2-7|TRBV6-6
TGTGCCAGCATGCTCGGGCGCGAGCAGTACTTC
CASMLGREQYF
>NA|NA|TRBJ1-3|TRBV30
TGTGCCTTACAAAGGTTCAGGAATTCTGGAAACACCATATATTTT
CALQRFRNSGNTIYF
>NA|NA|TRBJ1-1|TRBV5-1
TGCGCCAGCAGCTGGGATCCAGGCGTGAACACTGAAGCTTTCTTT
CASSWDPGVNTEAFF
>NA|TRBD2|TRBJ2-7|TRBV12-3/TRBV12-4
TGTGCCAGCAGTTTAGCGGGAGGGACCGAGCAGTACTTC
CASSLAGGTEQYF
>NA|NA|TRBJ2-3|TRBV10-3
TGTGCCATCAGTACACCCGGCACAGATACGCAGTATTTT
CAISTPGTDTQYF
>NA|NA|TRBJ1-1|TRBV2
TGTGCCAGCGCTGTGGGACAGAACACTGAAGCTTTCTTT
CASAVGQNTEAFF
>NA|NA|TRBJ2-5|TRBV5-4
TGTGCCAGCAGCTCTTACAGGGTGACGGAAGAAGAGGCCCAGTACTTC
CASSSYRVTEEEAQYF
>NA|NA|TRBJ1-4|TRBV18
TGTGCCAGCTCACCACCGAATGCTAATGAAAAACTGTTTTTT
CASSPPNANEKLFF
>NA|NA|TRBJ2-7|TRBV19
TGTGCCAGTAGTATAGGGGGGAGGCCCTACGAGCAGTACTTC
CASSIGGRPYEQYF
>NA|NA|TRBJ2-5|TRBV27
TGTGCCAGCAGCCCTGGGGGGGGCGGGAACCAAGAGACCCAGTACTTC
CASSPGGGGNQETQYF
>NA|NA|TRBJ1-3|TRBV30
TGTGCCTGGACCAAGTTCCAGGGCTTCTCTGGAAACACCATATATTTT
CAWTKFQGFSGNTIYF
>NA|TRBD2|TRBJ2-5|TRBV4-1
TGCGCCAGCAGCCAACCCGAAGGACTAGCGGGAGGAAAGCAAGAGACCCAGTACTTC
CASSQPEGLAGGKQETQYF
>NA|TRBD1|TRBJ2-7|TRBV6-5
TGTGCCAGCAGTCACCGGGACAGGGAGGCTCAGTACTTC
CASSHRDREAQYF
>once|NA|TRBJ2-3|TRBV21-1
TGTGCCAGCAGCAGCTGGGAGGCGGGAGGAGTTAAAGATACGCAGTATTTT
CASSSWEAGGVKDTQYF
>NA|NA|TRBJ2-6|TRBV4-2
TGTGCCAGCTCCCGCGGGGATGGGGCCAACGTCCTGACTTTC
CASSRGDGANVLTF
>NA|TRBD1|TRBJ2-1|TRBV29-1
TGCAGCGTCTCCGCCGGGACAGCATACAATGAGCAGTTCTTC
CSVSAGTAYNEQFF
>NA|TRBD1|TRBJ2-2|TRBV12-3/TRBV12-4
TGTGCCAGCAAGGGACAGCTAGGGGGAACCGGGGAGCTGTTTTTT
CASKGQLGGTGELFF
>NA|TRBD2|TRBJ2-2|TRBV6-2/TRBV6-3
TGTGCCAGCAGAATGGGACTAGCGGGAGTTTACGGGGAGCTGTTTTTT
CASRMGLAGVYGELFF
>NA|NA|TRBJ2-1|TRBV12-3/TRBV12-4
TGTGCCAGCAGTTTGAGTAGCGTATCCGAGAATGAGCAGTTCTTC
CASSLSSVSENEQFF
>NA|TRBD2|TRBJ2-1|TRBV6-2/TRBV6-3
TGTGCCAGCAGAGCGGGAGGGCCCTACAATGAGCAGTTCTTC
CASRAGGPYNEQFF
>NA|NA|TRBJ1-4|TRBV7-2
TGTGCCAGCAGTTCTTACTTGACAGGACTTAATGAAAAACTGTTTTTT
CASSSYLTGLNEKLFF
>NA|NA|TRBJ2-3|TRBV2
TGTGCCAGCAGTGTGTCCTACACAGATACGCAGTATTTT
CASSVSYTDTQYF
>NA|TRBD1|TRBJ2-7|TRBV28
TGTGCCAGCAGTTTCAAAGGGGGACAGGGAAGGTACGAGCAGTACTTC
CASSFKGGQGRYEQYF
>NA|TRBD2|TRBJ2-1|TRBV12-3/TRBV12-4
TGTGCCAGCAGTTTATCGTCTAGCGGGGACAATGAGCAGTTCTTC
CASSLSSSGDNEQFF
>once|NA|TRBJ1-2|TRBV28
TGTGCCAGCAGCTCCAGGTCCCGCTATGGCTACACCTTC
CASSSRSRYGYTF